These T cell receptor beta chains were read from a single sample in a study of monozygotic twins with cystic fibrosis. Measured with immunoSEQ multiplex PCR; TCRdb has only the in-frame clones, and not every one. Here the sample spans tens of thousands of clones, 85% to 95% being singletons. Sequenced material: blood. The receptor source for this set is a boy aged 2 to 9 with cystic fibrosis. Both conserved end residues are part of each CDR3. Each record gives: D gene, V gene, J gene, clone size, CDR3 DNA, CDR3 protein. The D gene is left open where the match is weak. Expanded clones are given a class, and other clones once, few, many or no size at all.

D gene: TRBD1; V gene: TRBV2; J gene: TRBJ1-6; clone size: -; CDR3 DNA: TGTGCCAGCGCCACAGGGGTAGGTTCACCCCTCCACTTT; CDR3 protein: CASATGVGSPLHF
D gene: TRBD1; V gene: TRBV5-8; J gene: TRBJ1-5; clone size: -; CDR3 DNA: TGTGCCAGCAGCTGGACAGGGGGGGATCAGCCCCAGCATTTT; CDR3 protein: CASSWTGGDQPQHF
D gene: -; V gene: TRBV6-5; J gene: TRBJ1-2; clone size: -; CDR3 DNA: TGTGCCAGCAGTTACTCGATAGGAGGGCTGGGAGGCTACACCTTC; CDR3 protein: CASSYSIGGLGGYTF
D gene: TRBD2; V gene: TRBV7-8; J gene: TRBJ2-5; clone size: -; CDR3 DNA: TGTGCCAGCAGGCGGGAGCAATCAGAGACCCAGTACTTC; CDR3 protein: CASRREQSETQYF
D gene: TRBD1; V gene: TRBV9; J gene: TRBJ1-1; clone size: -; CDR3 DNA: TGTGCCAGCAGCGCTAGATTGGACAGGGAGACTGAAGCTTTCTTT; CDR3 protein: CASSARLDRETEAFF
D gene: -; V gene: TRBV11-3; J gene: TRBJ2-3; clone size: -; CDR3 DNA: TGTGCCAGCAGCTTAGGGTTTGGTGTTTGGACAGATACGCAGTATTTT; CDR3 protein: CASSLGFGVWTDTQYF
D gene: -; V gene: TRBV7-9; J gene: TRBJ1-1; clone size: -; CDR3 DNA: TGTGCCAGCAGCTTTTCAGGGGATCAAAACACTGAAGCTTTCTTT; CDR3 protein: CASSFSGDQNTEAFF
D gene: -; V gene: TRBV6-6; J gene: TRBJ1-2; clone size: -; CDR3 DNA: TGTGCCAGCAGTTACGTGCCCAGGGGCAGCTATGGCTACACCTTC; CDR3 protein: CASSYVPRGSYGYTF
D gene: -; V gene: TRBV7-8; J gene: TRBJ1-1; clone size: once; CDR3 DNA: TGTGCCAGCAGCCCATTTAGCCAGGACGCGGAGAACACTGAAGCTTTCTTT; CDR3 protein: CASSPFSQDAENTEAFF
D gene: -; V gene: TRBV20-1; J gene: TRBJ2-5; clone size: -; CDR3 DNA: TGCAGTGCTACACAAGAGACCCAGTACTTC; CDR3 protein: CSATQETQYF
D gene: -; V gene: TRBV6-5; J gene: TRBJ1-1; clone size: -; CDR3 DNA: TGTGCCAGCAGTTACCCCGGCAGGACTGAAGCTTTCTTT; CDR3 protein: CASSYPGRTEAFF
D gene: -; V gene: TRBV6-1; J gene: TRBJ2-7; clone size: -; CDR3 DNA: TGTGCCAGCAGTGATTTTCGGAACAGTTCCTACGAGCAGTACTTC; CDR3 protein: CASSDFRNSSYEQYF
D gene: -; V gene: TRBV7-2; J gene: TRBJ2-4; clone size: once; CDR3 DNA: TGTGCCAGCAGCCAAGATCCGATTAAAAACATTCAGTACTTC; CDR3 protein: CASSQDPIKNIQYF
D gene: TRBD2; V gene: TRBV7-9; J gene: TRBJ2-3; clone size: -; CDR3 DNA: TGTGCCAGCAGCGCACGGGCCTCTAGCGGGGGGTTAAGCACAGATACGCAGTATTTT; CDR3 protein: CASSARASSGGLSTDTQYF
D gene: -; V gene: TRBV18; J gene: TRBJ2-2; clone size: -; CDR3 DNA: TGTGCCAGCTCACCTTTAACGGGAGAGAACACCGGGGAGCTGTTTTTT; CDR3 protein: CASSPLTGENTGELFF
D gene: -; V gene: TRBV15; J gene: TRBJ1-2; clone size: -; CDR3 DNA: TGTGCCACCAGCAGAGAAGACGGCTATGGCTACACCTTC; CDR3 protein: CATSREDGYGYTF
D gene: TRBD1; V gene: TRBV9; J gene: TRBJ1-1; clone size: -; CDR3 DNA: TGTGCCAGCAGCGATGGGTTCGGGGGCCTCAGGGGGACTGAAGCTTTCTTT; CDR3 protein: CASSDGFGGLRGTEAFF
D gene: -; V gene: TRBV9; J gene: TRBJ2-6; clone size: -; CDR3 DNA: TGTGCCAGCAGCGTAGATTCCGGGGCCAACGTCCTGACTTTC; CDR3 protein: CASSVDSGANVLTF
D gene: -; V gene: TRBV6-6; J gene: TRBJ1-1; clone size: -; CDR3 DNA: TGTGCCAGCAGCAAACTGGGGGGTGGTACTGAAGCTTTCTTT; CDR3 protein: CASSKLGGGTEAFF
D gene: TRBD1; V gene: TRBV7-3; J gene: TRBJ1-2; clone size: -; CDR3 DNA: TGTGCCAGCAGCCGGACAGGGACCGATGGCTACACCTTC; CDR3 protein: CASSRTGTDGYTF
D gene: TRBD1; V gene: TRBV9; J gene: TRBJ2-4; clone size: -; CDR3 DNA: TGTGCCAGCAGCGTAGGCCCGGGACAGGGGGACATTAGCCGGGCAAACATTCAGTACTTC; CDR3 protein: CASSVGPGQGDISRANIQYF
D gene: -; V gene: TRBV6-5; J gene: TRBJ2-7; clone size: -; CDR3 DNA: TGTGCCAGCAGCTGGCGTGGAGGCGGAAGATACGAGCAGTACTTC; CDR3 protein: CASSWRGGGRYEQYF
D gene: -; V gene: TRBV19; J gene: TRBJ2-7; clone size: -; CDR3 DNA: TGTGCCAGTAGACCATCGGGGTTAGGGGAAGGAGGTACCTACGAGCAGTACTTC; CDR3 protein: CASRPSGLGEGGTYEQYF
D gene: -; V gene: TRBV6-1; J gene: TRBJ2-7; clone size: -; CDR3 DNA: TGTGCCAGCAGTGAAGGCCCTCAGGGCTACGAGCAGTACTTC; CDR3 protein: CASSEGPQGYEQYF
D gene: -; V gene: TRBV6-4; J gene: TRBJ2-3; clone size: -; CDR3 DNA: TGTGCCAGCAGTAGGGACACTTACACAGATACGCAGTATTTT; CDR3 protein: CASSRDTYTDTQYF
D gene: -; V gene: TRBV5-6; J gene: TRBJ1-4; clone size: -; CDR3 DNA: TGTGCCAGCAGCTTGGACCCCCGGGAGAGTGGCGAAAAACTGTTTTTT; CDR3 protein: CASSLDPRESGEKLFF
D gene: -; V gene: TRBV4-3; J gene: TRBJ1-4; clone size: -; CDR3 DNA: TGCGCCAGCAGCCAAGATCCGGCAGGGGTGGATGAAAAACTGTTTTTT; CDR3 protein: CASSQDPAGVDEKLFF
D gene: TRBD1; V gene: TRBV7-9; J gene: TRBJ1-3; clone size: once; CDR3 DNA: TGTGCCAGCAGCCTTTCACAGGGGGCTTCTGGAAACACCATATATTTT; CDR3 protein: CASSLSQGASGNTIYF
D gene: TRBD1; V gene: TRBV6-6; J gene: TRBJ1-6; clone size: -; CDR3 DNA: TGTGCCAGCAGTCCCCTCGCGACAGGGAAGAATTCACCCCTCCACTTT; CDR3 protein: CASSPLATGKNSPLHF
D gene: TRBD1; V gene: TRBV6-6; J gene: TRBJ1-1; clone size: once; CDR3 DNA: TGTGCCAGCAGTTACAGGGGGCGGGACACTGAAGCTTTCTTT; CDR3 protein: CASSYRGRDTEAFF
D gene: -; V gene: TRBV19; J gene: TRBJ1-4; clone size: -; CDR3 DNA: TGTGCCAGTAGTATAGAGGGTCTTAATGAAAAACTGTTTTTT; CDR3 protein: CASSIEGLNEKLFF
D gene: TRBD1; V gene: TRBV5-1; J gene: TRBJ1-1; clone size: -; CDR3 DNA: TGCGCCAGCAGCGGGGGACAGGGGATAACCACTGAAGCTTTCTTT; CDR3 protein: CASSGGQGITTEAFF
D gene: -; V gene: TRBV4-3; J gene: TRBJ1-2; clone size: -; CDR3 DNA: TGCGCCAGCAGCCAAGCCTTGGGGGCAGGGGCTTATGGCTACACCTTC; CDR3 protein: CASSQALGAGAYGYTF
D gene: -; V gene: TRBV19; J gene: TRBJ1-5; clone size: few; CDR3 DNA: TGTGCCAGTAGTATCGAAGTCGGGGGGTGGGCGCCCCAGCATTTT; CDR3 protein: CASSIEVGGWAPQHF
D gene: TRBD2; V gene: TRBV7-3; J gene: TRBJ2-5; clone size: -; CDR3 DNA: TGTGCCAGCAGCCCCCGTGGAGGGGAGGGAGAGACCCAGTACTTC; CDR3 protein: CASSPRGGEGETQYF
D gene: -; V gene: TRBV18; J gene: TRBJ2-5; clone size: -; CDR3 DNA: TGTGCCAGCTCTCCCCCAGGGACCCTCCAAGAGACCCAGTACTTC; CDR3 protein: CASSPPGTLQETQYF
D gene: TRBD2; V gene: TRBV7-2; J gene: TRBJ2-4; clone size: -; CDR3 DNA: TGTGCCAGCGAGGCGGGGGGAAGCAAAAACATTCAGTACTTC; CDR3 protein: CASEAGGSKNIQYF
D gene: TRBD1; V gene: TRBV6-5; J gene: TRBJ1-1; clone size: few; CDR3 DNA: TGTGCCAGCAGCTGGACAGGGTATCCTGAAGCTTTCTTT; CDR3 protein: CASSWTGYPEAFF
D gene: -; V gene: TRBV29-1; J gene: TRBJ1-2; clone size: -; CDR3 DNA: TGCAGCGCAAAATCCGGGGTAGGTGGCTACACCTTC; CDR3 protein: CSAKSGVGGYTF
D gene: TRBD1; V gene: TRBV4-1; J gene: TRBJ1-2; clone size: -; CDR3 DNA: TGCGCCAGCAGCCACCCTGACAGGGGCCACTATGGCTACACCTTC; CDR3 protein: CASSHPDRGHYGYTF
D gene: -; V gene: TRBV4-2; J gene: TRBJ2-4; clone size: -; CDR3 DNA: TGTGCCAGCAGCCAAGAAGCGAGGAATCTAGCCAAAAACATTCAGTACTTC; CDR3 protein: CASSQEARNLAKNIQYF
D gene: -; V gene: TRBV6-5; J gene: TRBJ2-7; clone size: -; CDR3 DNA: TGTGCCAGCAGTTACCGGACAACTATCACGTACGAGCAGTACTTC; CDR3 protein: CASSYRTTITYEQYF
D gene: TRBD2; V gene: TRBV10-3; J gene: TRBJ2-7; clone size: -; CDR3 DNA: TGTGCCATCGGGGAGGGAGTGAACTACGAGCAGTACTTC; CDR3 protein: CAIGEGVNYEQYF